This T cell receptor beta chain was documented in a study of shared clonotypes between healthy human individuals. Libraries were prepared by immunoSEQ multiplex PCR; TCRdb keeps only in-frame clonotypes and omits some of them. In the table there are over 2 million clones, about 95% of which are singletons. Positive CCR7 selection of CD45RO-negative cells yielded the naive CD8 cells, and terminally differentiated effector memory CD45RA+ cells were excluded. The CDR3 is 16 residues long. V gave up 0 bases and J gave up 4 bases, with 16 bases separating them. Looked up from germline, CDR1 is SGHDT and CDR2 is YYEEEE.

The chain combines TRBV5-6 with TRBJ1-2; tentatively, D is TRBD1 (5 bases). Sequencing was carried out using naive CD8+ T cells sorted from blood. The source is a man between 18 and 35 years old in good health. The DNA for the CDR3 is TGTGCCAGCAGCTTGGCGTTTAGGGGCAGTTCCTATGGCTACACCTTC. Amino acid sequence: CASSLAFRGSSYGYTF.